This T cell receptor (beta chain) emerged from a study of cytomegalovirus exposure and HLA in healthy donors. Use of 60 Vbeta and 13 Jbeta primers characterized the PCR. Clones were read by immunoSEQ multiplex PCR, and TCRdb kept only the in-frame ones, dropping some. The sample lists approximately 150,000 clones, around three fifths occurring once. The material sequenced was PBMCs. The TCR originated in a male donor in good health and CMV-seronegative.

This CDR3 reads CASSPNSQAYEQYF. The CDR3 DNA is TGTGCCAGCTCACCAAACAGTCAAGCCTACGAGCAGTACTTC. The V call is TRBV18, the J call TRBJ2-5; D remains unclear. The better agreement between TRBJ2-7 and the DNA end casts doubt on the J call. The V gene's germline CDR1 is KGHSH and CDR2 LQKENI. This CDR3 contains 14 residues.